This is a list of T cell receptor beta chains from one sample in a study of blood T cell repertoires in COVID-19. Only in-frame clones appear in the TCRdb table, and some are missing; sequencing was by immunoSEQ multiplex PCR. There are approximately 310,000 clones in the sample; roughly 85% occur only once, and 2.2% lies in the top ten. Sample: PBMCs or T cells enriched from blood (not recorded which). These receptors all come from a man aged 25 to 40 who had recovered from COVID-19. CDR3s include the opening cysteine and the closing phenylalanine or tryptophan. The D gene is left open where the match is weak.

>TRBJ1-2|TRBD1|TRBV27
CASSLSQGVVSYGYTF
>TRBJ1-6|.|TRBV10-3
CAISPAGYDSPLHF
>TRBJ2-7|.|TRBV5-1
CASRPSPSDSYEQYF
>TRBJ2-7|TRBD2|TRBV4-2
CASSQAASRLAGSYEQYF
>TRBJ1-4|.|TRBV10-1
CASSEGGDGKLFF
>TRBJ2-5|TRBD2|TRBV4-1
CASSRRGAGEETQYF
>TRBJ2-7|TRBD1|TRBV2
CATVRQGMGEQYF
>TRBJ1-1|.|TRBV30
CAWSDWGRANTEAFF
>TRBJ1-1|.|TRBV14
CASSPGGGTEAFF
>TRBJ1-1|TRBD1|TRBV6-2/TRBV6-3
CASSYLRGLGNTEAFF
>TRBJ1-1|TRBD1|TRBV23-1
CASSQRTPKTTGMTEAFF
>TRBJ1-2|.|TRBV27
CASGVTEANYGYTF
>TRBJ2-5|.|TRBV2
CASSERGSETQYF
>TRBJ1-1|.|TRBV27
CASSPSGGNTEAFF
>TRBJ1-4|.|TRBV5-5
CASSLTGTAGEKLFF
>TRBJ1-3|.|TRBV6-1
CASSEQGKYGNTIYF
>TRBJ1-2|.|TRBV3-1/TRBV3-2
CASSPGLTGGYTF
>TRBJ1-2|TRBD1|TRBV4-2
CASSQEGQGNYGYTF
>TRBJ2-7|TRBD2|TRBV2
CASTPSGDQSYEQYF
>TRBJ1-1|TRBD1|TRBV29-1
CSVEGVGQWAMNTEAFF
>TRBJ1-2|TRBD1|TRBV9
CASSVAPGGQLSTNYGYTF
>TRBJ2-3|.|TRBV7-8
CASSLVSGGTDTQYF
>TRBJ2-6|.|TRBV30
CACPSAGANVLTF
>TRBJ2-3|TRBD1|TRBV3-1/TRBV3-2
CASSQDGQGTDTQYF
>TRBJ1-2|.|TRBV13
CASSSPQGGYGYTF
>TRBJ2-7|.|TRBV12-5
CASEPPGSGGEQYF
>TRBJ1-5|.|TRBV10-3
CAISGQLGNQPQHF
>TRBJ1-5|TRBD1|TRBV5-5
CASSFQGAGQPQHF
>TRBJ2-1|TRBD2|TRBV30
CAWSKGASGAGGFF
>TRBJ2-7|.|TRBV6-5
CASSYSFGQKEYEQYF
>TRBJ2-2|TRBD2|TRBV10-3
CAISVGGGSTGELFF
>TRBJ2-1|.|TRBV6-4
CASSDSTFNEQFF
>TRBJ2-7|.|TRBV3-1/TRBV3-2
CASSQIGNEQYF
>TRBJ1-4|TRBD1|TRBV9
CASSRDRGNEKLFF
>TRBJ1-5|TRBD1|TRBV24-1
CATSEPGGDQPQHF
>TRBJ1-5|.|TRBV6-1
CASSGGWGRGNQPQHF
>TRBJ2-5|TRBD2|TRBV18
CASSRTSGGAETQYF
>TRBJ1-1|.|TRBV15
CATSFDRNTEAFF
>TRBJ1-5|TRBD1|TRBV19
CASSAQGQGRQPQHF
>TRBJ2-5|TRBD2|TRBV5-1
CASSGGLAGGQGETQYF
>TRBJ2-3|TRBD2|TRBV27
CASSQRGGKDTQYF
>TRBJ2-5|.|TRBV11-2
CASSLGRQRETQYF
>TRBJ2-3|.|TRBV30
CAWSVGGAGDTQYF
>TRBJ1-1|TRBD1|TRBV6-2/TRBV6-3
CASSFTGQGGNTEAFF
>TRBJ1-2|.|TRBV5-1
CASSLGGGDGYTF
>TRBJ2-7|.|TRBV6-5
CASGTGLSDYEQYF
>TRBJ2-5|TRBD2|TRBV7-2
CASKKRASGETQYF
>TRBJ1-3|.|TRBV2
CASSETGNGVSGNTIYF
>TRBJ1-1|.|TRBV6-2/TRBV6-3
CASSSTGTEAFF
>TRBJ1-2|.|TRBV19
CASSNSNYGYTF
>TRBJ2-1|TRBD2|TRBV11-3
CASSAGTSGGVHNEQFF
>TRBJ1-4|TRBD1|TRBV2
CASSFWTGSEQGLFF
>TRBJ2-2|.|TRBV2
CASSATTGELFF
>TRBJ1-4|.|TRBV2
CASSESGALKLFF
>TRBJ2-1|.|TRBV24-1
CATSDTSSYNEQFF
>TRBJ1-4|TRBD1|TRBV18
CASSPRQDRDEKLFF
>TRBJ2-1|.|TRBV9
CASRAPGVNNEQFF